Listed below are T cell receptor beta chains from one sample, sequenced in a study of lymphopenia after photon versus proton radiotherapy. Profiling relied on immunoSEQ multiplex PCR, and the TCRdb table lists in-frame clones only, not all of them. This sample has about 49,000 clones, with around 83% found just once. The input for sequencing was peripheral blood, taken from a patient treated with photon-based radiotherapy. The origin of the receptors is a man aged 45-65 years with gastric cancer. Each CDR3 is given without its conserved first and last residue.

12 TRBJ2-2 TRBV6-1 ASWDNIVVRELF
12 TRBJ1-3 TRBV6-5 ASRPGTGASTIY
15 TRBJ2-7 TRBV21-1 ASSKALLTSVGYEQY
13 TRBJ1-2 TRBV5-6 ASSLGDRFNYGYT
10 TRBJ2-7 TRBV18 ASSPDTYEQY
12 TRBJ1-3 TRBV6-5 ASSRDSTGNTIY
14 TRBJ2-7 TRBV4-1 ASSQESAGGGYEQY
11 TRBJ1-2 TRBV28 ASSSGGTNGYT
14 TRBJ2-4 TRBV9 ASSVGVPGAKNIQY
12 TRBJ2-2 TRBV4-2 ASSSLQNTGELF
12 TRBJ1-2 TRBV6-1 ASSRDNTAYGYT
14 TRBJ2-3 TRBV9 ASSVAVTGGADTQY
11 TRBJ2-5 TRBV6-4 ASSEESQETQY
12 TRBJ2-3 TRBV4-3 ASSLNAGLDTQY
13 TRBJ2-1 TRBV4-1 ASARLAGGPHEQF